These T cell receptor beta chains were read from a single sample in a study of cytomegalovirus exposure and HLA in healthy donors. Clones were read by immunoSEQ multiplex PCR, and TCRdb kept only the in-frame ones, dropping some. The sample has about 110,000 clones, 70% to 85% seen once. The sequenced material came from PBMCs. The source is a woman in her late teens or twenties in good health and CMV-seronegative. The CDR3 runs from the conserved cysteine through the conserved F or W. Each record gives: V gene, D gene, J gene, clone size, CDR3 protein, CDR3 DNA. The D gene is left open where the match is weak. Part of the rows lack a size; the others show once, few, many or a class for expanded clones.

TRBV27	TRBD1	TRBJ2-7	NA	CASSSWDRAHEQYF	TGTGCCAGCAGTTCTTGGGACAGGGCCCACGAGCAGTACTTC
TRBV27	NA	TRBJ2-1	once	CASRSPPGQWNGNEQFF	TGTGCCAGCAGATCCCCTCCCGGACAGTGGAACGGGAATGAGCAGTTCTTC
TRBV30	NA	TRBJ2-5	NA	CAWSVGGVRQETQYF	TGTGCCTGGAGTGTAGGGGGGGTTCGGCAAGAGACCCAGTACTTC
TRBV7-2	NA	TRBJ2-7	NA	CASSAPIGEQYF	TGTGCCAGCAGCGCCCCGATCGGCGAGCAGTACTTC
TRBV30	NA	TRBJ1-2	NA	CAWSVRNYGYTF	TGTGCCTGGAGTGTCAGGAACTATGGCTACACCTTC
TRBV2	NA	TRBJ1-4	NA	CANTATNEKLFF	TGTGCCAATACAGCAACTAATGAAAAACTGTTTTTT
TRBV5-4	NA	TRBJ1-3	NA	CASSLRGSGNTIYF	TGTGCCAGCAGCTTGCGCGGGTCTGGAAACACCATATATTTT
TRBV25-1	TRBD1	TRBJ1-1	NA	CASSPTGGRPEAFF	TGTGCCAGCAGTCCTACAGGGGGAAGGCCTGAAGCTTTCTTT
TRBV28	TRBD1	TRBJ1-4	NA	CASSLWGTGGDLDEKLFF	TGTGCCAGCAGTTTATGGGGGACAGGGGGCGATTTGGATGAAAAACTGTTTTTT
TRBV9	TRBD2	TRBJ2-7	NA	CASSAREGSPYEQYF	TGTGCCAGCAGCGCGAGGGAGGGCAGCCCCTACGAGCAGTACTTC
TRBV2	NA	TRBJ2-1	NA	CASSESTGTIF	TGTGCCAGCAGTGAAAGCACAGGGACGATCTTC
TRBV27	TRBD1	TRBJ1-2	NA	CASSFTGADGYTF	TGTGCCAGCAGTTTTACAGGGGCCGATGGCTACACCTTC
TRBV7-6	TRBD2	TRBJ2-1	NA	CASSLVLAGANNEQFF	TGTGCCAGCAGCTTAGTTCTAGCGGGGGCCAACAATGAGCAGTTCTTC
TRBV5-1	TRBD2	TRBJ2-1	NA	CASSTRSSGGAYNEQFF	TGCGCCAGCAGCACCCGGAGTAGCGGGGGGGCCTACAATGAGCAGTTCTTC
TRBV9	TRBD1	TRBJ2-7	NA	CASSVAGGPGTGEQYF	TGTGCCAGCAGCGTAGCAGGGGGCCCGGGGACGGGCGAGCAGTACTTC
TRBV7-9	NA	TRBJ2-5	NA	CASSSAGETQYF	TGTGCCAGCAGCTCCGCAGGGGAGACCCAGTACTTC
TRBV27	TRBD1	TRBJ1-2	NA	CASSLSGTAYDGYTF	TGTGCCAGCAGTTTATCCGGGACAGCATATGATGGCTACACCTTC
TRBV19	NA	TRBJ1-5	few	CASSIDLGSNQPQHF	TGTGCCAGTAGTATAGATCTGGGCAGCAATCAGCCCCAGCATTTT
TRBV6-6	NA	TRBJ1-6	NA	CASSLDSYNSPLHF	TGTGCCAGCAGCCTGGACAGCTATAATTCACCCCTCCACTTT
TRBV6-1	NA	TRBJ1-5	NA	CASAGAGGNQPQHF	TGTGCCAGCGCAGGGGCGGGAGGGAATCAGCCCCAGCATTTT
TRBV5-6	TRBD1	TRBJ1-5	NA	CASSLQGARGNQPQHF	TGTGCCAGCAGCTTACAGGGGGCGCGGGGCAATCAGCCCCAGCATTTT
TRBV29-1	NA	TRBJ1-1	NA	CSVEVGVLNTEAFF	TGCAGCGTTGAGGTGGGAGTTTTGAACACTGAAGCTTTCTTT
TRBV7-8	TRBD1	TRBJ1-3	NA	CASSRRPGQGDTIYF	TGTGCCAGCAGCCGCCGGCCAGGCCAGGGGGACACCATATATTTT
TRBV7-9	NA	TRBJ2-7	NA	CASSPGGPYYEQYF	TGTGCCAGCAGCCCCGGAGGTCCCTACTACGAGCAGTACTTC
TRBV7-2	NA	TRBJ1-2	NA	CASSLAAGGGGYTF	TGTGCCAGCAGCTTAGCGGCCGGCGGGGGAGGCTACACCTTC
TRBV5-6	TRBD1	TRBJ2-5	few	CASSLLGTEETQYF	TGTGCCAGCAGCTTGTTGGGGACAGAAGAGACCCAGTACTTC
TRBV20-1	NA	TRBJ1-2	few	CSAQGSGYTF	TGCAGTGCTCAGGGTTCTGGCTACACCTTC
TRBV6-1	TRBD2	TRBJ2-3	NA	CASRSGGAGADTQYF	TGTGCCAGCAGGAGCGGGGGGGCCGGGGCAGATACGCAGTATTTT
TRBV25-1	TRBD1	TRBJ1-6	NA	CASNPLGQGGSPLHF	TGTGCCAGCAATCCCTTGGGGCAGGGGGGTTCACCCCTCCACTTT
TRBV9	NA	TRBJ1-4	NA	CASSDRQTNEKLFF	TGTGCCAGCAGCGACCGACAGACGAATGAAAAACTGTTTTTT